Following are 10 T cell receptor beta chains from one sample sequenced in a study of blood T cell repertoires in COVID-19. Profiled with immunoSEQ multiplex PCR; TCRdb holds only in-frame clones, not every one. The data show about 100,000 clones, roughly 90% seen once. The specimen was peripheral blood. The receptors come from a human donor with active COVID-19. The donor label of this sample is uncertain.

This chain connects TRBV28 to TRBJ2-5; a weak D match, TRBD1 (7 bases). Looked up from germline, CDR1 is MDHEN and CDR2 is SYDVKM. The CDR3 has 16 residues. V lost 9 bases to trimming and J lost 4 bases, with 24 bases between them. The chain's CDR3 is CASGGRNRGLGETQYF. The CDR3 DNA reads as TGTGCCAGTGGAGGGAGAAACAGGGGCTTGGGAGAGACCCAGTACTTC.

The genes are TRBV4-1 and TRBJ2-7; weak D call: TRBD1 (6 bases). CDR3 length: 14 residues. Germline V CDR1 and CDR2: MGHRA, YSYEKL. V shed 3 bases and J shed 3 bases, with 12 bases lying between them. The CDR3 region is CASSQVGGRYEQYF. CDR3 bases: TGCGCCAGCAGCCAGGTTGGGGGCCGCTACGAGCAGTACTTC.

The chain uses TRBV28 and TRBJ2-5, with 11 bases lining up with TRBD2. This CDR3 is built from 15 residues. J was trimmed by 7 bases and V by 4 bases; bases with no gene match: 8. Germline V gives CDR1 MDHEN, CDR2 SYDVKM. The CDR3 protein is CASSSRTSGPMTQYF. CDR3 DNA: TGTGCCAGCAGTTCCAGGACTAGCGGGCCAATGACCCAGTACTTC. The variable domain in full, completed from reference TRBV28 and TRBJ2-5, reads DVKVTQSSRYLVKRTGEKVFLECVQDMDHENMFWYRQDPGLGLRLIYFSYDVKMKEKGDIPEGYSVSREKKERFSLILESASTNQTSMYLCASSSRTSGPMTQYFGPGTRLLVL.

V usage is TRBV18 and J usage is TRBJ1-4, with 8 bases aligning to TRBD1. Germline V CDR1 and CDR2: KGHSH, LQKENI. V trimming: 5 bases; J trimming: 5 bases; junction bases outside the gene matches: 4. The CDR3 has 14 residues. The CDR3 loop is CASSGTGSNEKLFF. CDR3 DNA: TGTGCCAGCTCAGGGACAGGTTCGAATGAAAAACTGTTTTTT.

V is TRBV11-3 and J is TRBJ2-3, with 9 positions matching TRBD1. Germline-derived CDR1 and CDR2 are SGHNT and YENEEA. V gave up 5 bases and J gave up 2 bases; unmatched junction bases: 11. The CDR3 has 17 residues. CDR3 amino acids: CASSPGDRVEATDTQYF. The CDR3 DNA follows: TGTGCCAGCAGCCCCGGGGACAGGGTGGAGGCCACAGATACGCAGTATTTT. The full variable domain, with the rest looked up from reference TRBV11-3 and TRBJ2-3, is EAGVVQSPRYKIIEKKQPVAFWCNPISGHNTLYWYLQNLGQGPELLIRYENEEAVDDSQLPKDRFSAERLKGVDSTLKIQPAELGDSAVYLCASSPGDRVEATDTQYFGPGTRLTVL.

The V and J genes are TRBV9 and TRBJ2-2; TRBD2 is a possible D gene (5 bases). With 4 bases removed from V and 7 bases from J, the gap between germline ends came to 11 bases. The CDR3 contains 13 residues. CDR1 and CDR2 (germline): SGDLS, YYNGEE. This CDR3 is CASSRPGSGELFF. CDR3 coding DNA: TGTGCCAGCAGCCGACCGGGGAGCGGGGAGCTGTTTTTT. Using reference TRBV9 and TRBJ2-2 for the parts outside the CDR3, the full variable domain is DSGVTQTPKHLITATGQRVTLRCSPRSGDLSVYWYQQSLDQGLQFLIQYYNGEERAKGNILERFSAQQFPDLHSELNLSSLELGDSALYFCASSRPGSGELFFGEGSRLTVL.

This sequence joins TRBV6-5 and TRBJ1-1, with D hard to call. The germline V and J ends were trimmed by 3 bases and 6 bases, with 5 bases remaining between them. The germline V gene encodes CDR1 MNHEY and CDR2 SVGAGI. The CDR3 length is 11 residues. The CDR3 reads CASSYRSEAFF. The CDR3 coding sequence is TGTGCCAGCAGTTATAGATCTGAAGCTTTCTTT.

V is TRBV7-2 and J is TRBJ2-5, with TRBD1 as a possible D gene (7 bases). The V gene lost 0 bases and the J gene lost 1 base, with 21 bases spanning the gap. The CDR3 sequence is 19 residues long. The germline V gene has CDR1 SGHTA and CDR2 FQGNSA. CDR3 sequence reads: CASSLARDRRRASQETQYF. For the CDR3, the DNA is TGTGCCAGCAGCTTAGCGCGGGACAGACGACGAGCCAGCCAAGAGACCCAGTACTTC. The entire variable domain, with the rest obtained from reference TRBV7-2 and TRBJ2-5, is as follows: GAGVSQSPSNKVTEKGKDVELRCDPISGHTALYWYRQSLGQGLEFLIYFQGNSAPDKSGLPSDRFSAERTGGSVSTLTIQRTQQEDSAVYLCASSLARDRRRASQETQYFGPGTRLLVL.

This chain joins TRBV29-1 and TRBJ1-2; D unclear. V was pared by 5 bases and J by 9 bases, with 13 bases between. The CDR3 spans 11 residues. Germline V gives CDR1 SQVTM, CDR2 ANQGSEA. The CDR3 DNA reads TGCAGCGTTAGCCAGGCAACCAGCTACACCTTC. Translating gives CSVSQATSYTF.

This clone was counted between two and nine times. V is TRBV5-4 and J is TRBJ2-7, with D possibly TRBD1 on 5 matching bases. Trimming left V 2 bases short and J 1 base short, with 13 bases between. Germline lookup yields CDR1 SGHNT and CDR2 YYREEE (reference sequence). The CDR3 contains 15 residues. The DNA for the CDR3 is TGTGCCAGCAGCTTTGGGGCAGCCCAGTCCTACGAGCAGTACTTC. Its translation is CASSFGAAQSYEQYF.